This TCR beta chain was captured in a study of blood T cells in healthy people across ages. Study-wide context: Template switching recovered approximately one barcoded beta molecule for every two T cells.

Combining a sample-barcoded 5' primer with a J-beta primer mix, a second PCR ran for roughly 7 to 12 cycles. Per sample, CDR3-containing paired-end reads numbered at least 2.5 million. TCRdb independently ran MiXCR on the 5' RACE reads; one entry per CDR3 protein. Among more than 650,000 distinct CDR3 sequences, about 55% were seen once, and the ten largest hold about 42%. Looked up from germline, CDR1 is MGHDK and CDR2 is SYGVNS. Losses at the gene ends were 7 bases for V and 3 bases for J; bases not matched to a gene: 30. The CDR3 length is 22 residues. Donor samples were obtained from healthy Caucasian individuals from Russia, aged about 6 to 90. Study outcomes and limitations: Age showed a roughly linear inverse relationship with TCR beta diversity per million T cells.

With regard to this clonotype: Antigen specificity is unknown.

The chain joins TRBV25-1 to TRBJ2-1; TRBD1 matches at 7 bases. Sequencing input: blood. This clonotype was sampled from a man older than 75 in good health. This chain's CDR3 is CASTPSPRFQTSRDRYYNEQFF. The CDR3 nucleotides read TGTGCCAGCACCCCCTCCCCTCGATTTCAAACTTCACGGGACAGATACTACAATGAGCAGTTCTTC.